The 8 T cell receptor beta chains in this list originate from one sample, sequenced in a study of blood T cells in healthy people across ages. A sample-barcoded 5' primer and a J-beta primer mix were used in a second PCR of roughly 7 to 11 cycles. TCRdb re-analysed the 5' RACE reads in MiXCR, keeping a single row per CDR3 protein. The sample carries 600,000 to 900,000 distinct CDR3 sequences, 20% to 30% recorded once. The data also belong to a second study, concerning T cells of mothers and their children.

Sequenced input: blood. Receptors originate from a boy between 10 and 17 years old in good health.

The CDR3 bases are TGCAGTGTAGAGCCAACACTAGCGGACTCCTACGAGCAGTACTTC. Translation: CSVEPTLADSYEQYF. J is TRBJ2-7 and V is TRBV20-1, with TRBD2 identical over 8 bases. Looked up from germline, CDR1 is DFQATT and CDR2 is SNEGSKA (reference sequence). The V segment lost 7 bases and the J segment 0 bases; nucleotides outside the gene matches: 11. This CDR3 comprises 15 residues.

The V and J genes are TRBV2 and TRBJ2-1; 11 bases map to TRBD2. The J call may be incorrect, as the DNA end agrees better with TRBJ2-7. The CDR3 loop spans 15 amino acids. Germline CDR1 and CDR2: SNHLY and FYNNEI. For the CDR3, the DNA is TGTGCCAGCAGACCTCTAGCGGGGGGCTACTACGAGCAGTACTTC. Amino acid sequence: CASRPLAGGYYEQYF.

This clonotype was found a few times. The rearrangement joins TRBV29-1 to TRBJ2-2, with a tentative D call TRBD2 (5 bases). Germline assignment: CDR1 SQVTM and CDR2 ANQGSEA. Trimming took 6 bases from V and 1 from J, leaving 12 bases between them. This CDR3 comprises 14 residues. The CDR3 here is CSVRGQENTGELFF. In nucleotides, the CDR3 is TGCAGCGTCCGCGGGCAGGAGAACACCGGGGAGCTGTTTTTT.

The chain links TRBV6-6 to TRBJ2-7; possibly TRBD1 for D (5 bases). This CDR3 has 16 amino acids. Germline-derived CDR1 and CDR2 are MNHNY and SVGAGI (reference sequence). Trimming took off 5 bases at V and 2 bases at J, with 19 bases between the two ends. This CDR3 reads CASSRDSKFLAYEQYF. The CDR3 nucleotides are TGTGCCAGCAGTCGCGACAGTAAGTTTCTCGCCTACGAGCAGTACTTC.

V usage is TRBV20-1 and J usage is TRBJ1-6; 9 bases are a match to TRBD1. The V gene's germline CDR1 is DFQATT and CDR2 SNEGSKA (reference sequence). The V gene end was trimmed by 0 bases and the J gene end by 11 bases; junction bases not matched to a gene: 8. The CDR3 spans 15 residues. The CDR3 sequence is CSARDSGQGTPPLHF. DNA for the CDR3: TGCAGTGCTAGAGATTCGGGACAGGGTACTCCACCCCTCCACTTT.

The chain is built from TRBV20-1 and TRBJ2-3; 13 nucleotides match TRBD2. Germline V gives CDR1 DFQATT, CDR2 SNEGSKA (reference sequence). V dropped 5 bases and J dropped 2; count of bases not matched to a gene: 10. The CDR3 sequence is 17 residues long. CDR3: CSAVPGLAGTLTDTQYF. For the CDR3, the DNA is TGCAGTGCTGTCCCGGGACTAGCGGGGACTCTCACAGATACGCAGTATTTT.

The chain employs TRBV4-1 and TRBJ2-3; D is uncertain. Germline V gene data show CDR1 as MGHRA and CDR2 as YSYEKL. Deletions cut 4 bases from V and 3 bases from J, with 14 bases between. The CDR3 length is 15 residues. For the CDR3, the DNA is TGCGCCAGCAGCCGGACCGAAGGAGTAACAGATACGCAGTATTTT. Translation gives CASSRTEGVTDTQYF.

The chain couples TRBV5-6 to TRBJ1-5, with D possibly being TRBD1 (6 bases). CDR1 is SGHDT and CDR2 is YYEEEE in the germline V gene. The V end was cut by 4 bases, the J end by 2 bases, with 22 bases between. There are 18 residues in the CDR3. CDR3 nucleotide sequence: TGTGCCAGCAGCCCCGACCCGACAGGAAGAGAGGGCAATCAGCCCCAGCATTTT. This encodes CASSPDPTGREGNQPQHF.